A single sample gave rise to the 18 T cell receptor beta chains below, sequenced in a study of cytotoxic CD8 clonotypes in ibrutinib-treated CLL. Assay: immunoSEQ multiplex PCR; the TCRdb copy retains only in-frame clones and omits some. This sample has approximately 340,000 clones, with around 66% found just once. This specimen was PBMCs, taken after 36 months of ibrutinib treatment. The source of these receptors is a human donor with chronic lymphocytic leukemia.

The chain is built from TRBV10-3 and TRBJ2-2, with 7 nucleotides matching TRBD1. CDR1 ENHRY and CDR2 SYGVKD come from the germline V gene. The length of the CDR3 is 15 residues. V trimming: 4 bases; J trimming: 2 bases; junction bases outside the gene matches: 4. The CDR3, as DNA: TGTGCCATCAGTGCCGACAGGGACAACACCGGGGAGCTGTTTTTT. Amino acid sequence: CAISADRDNTGELFF.

The rearrangement uses TRBV5-4 and TRBJ2-1; weak D call: TRBD2 (5 bases). Germline CDR1 and CDR2: SGHNT and YYREEE (reference sequence). The CDR3 loop spans 13 amino acids. With 0 bases removed from V and 10 bases from J, the gap between germline ends came to 11 bases. This chain's CDR3 is CASSLALAGEQFF. CDR3 bases: TGTGCCAGCAGCTTGGCCCTAGCAGGAGAGCAGTTCTTC. Looking up the rest from reference TRBV5-4 and TRBJ2-1 gives the full variable domain: ETGVTQSPTHLIKTRGQQVTLRCSSQSGHNTVSWYQQALGQGPQFIFQYYREEENGRGNFPPRFSGLQFPNYSSELNVNALELDDSALYLCASSLALAGEQFFGPGTRLTVL.

This chain joins TRBV9 and TRBJ1-1, with a possible D match to TRBD1 (5 bases). V was pared by 0 bases and J by 6 bases, with 15 bases between. This CDR3 has 15 residues. CDR1 is SGDLS, CDR2 YYNGEE, per germline. The chain's CDR3 is CASSVDGGTDPEAFF. The CDR3 DNA is TGTGCCAGCAGCGTAGACGGGGGGACGGATCCTGAAGCTTTCTTT. Full variable domain (remainder filled in from reference TRBV9 and TRBJ1-1): DSGVTQTPKHLITATGQRVTLRCSPRSGDLSVYWYQQSLDQGLQFLIQYYNGEERAKGNILERFSAQQFPDLHSELNLSSLELGDSALYFCASSVDGGTDPEAFFGQGTRLTVV.

The CDR3 DNA is TGTGCCAGCAGCCCCGGCCCAGGGGGCGTGCGGGACCTCAATGAGCAGTTCTTC. This gives the protein CASSPGPGGVRDLNEQFF. The rearrangement joins TRBV7-9 to TRBJ2-1, with 8 nucleotides matching TRBD1. Looked up from germline, CDR1 is SEHNR and CDR2 is FQNEAQ (reference sequence). V lost 5 bases and J lost 6; bases outside the gene matches: 18. The CDR3 extends over 18 amino acids.

The CDR3 nucleotides are TGTGCCAGCAGAAGGACAGGGGGCGTTCAGCCCCAGCATTTT. It specifies CASRRTGGVQPQHF. The rearrangement uses TRBV6-6 and TRBJ1-5, with 11 bases that match TRBD1. The length of the CDR3 is 14 residues. The V segment lost 6 bases and the J segment 6 bases; nucleotides outside the gene matches: 4. In germline, CDR1 is MNHNY, CDR2 SVGAGI (reference sequence).

This chain connects TRBV29-1 to TRBJ2-6; D call uncertain. Germline V gene sequence: CDR1 SQVTM, CDR2 ANQGSEA. This CDR3 spans 13 amino acids. Trimming removed 4 bases from V and 2 bases from J, with 6 bases in between. The CDR3 loop reads CSVANPGANVLTF. CDR3 DNA: TGCAGCGTTGCTAACCCTGGGGCCAACGTCCTGACTTTC.

The chain employs TRBV6-6 and TRBJ2-1; D not certain. The ends were cut back, 6 bases at V and 7 bases at J, with 16 bases in the middle. The CDR3 extends over 14 amino acids. Per germline, CDR1 MNHNY and CDR2 SVGAGI (reference sequence). The CDR3 DNA follows: TGTGCCAGCAGAACGAAGGTTTCTATGAATGAGCAGTTCTTC. It is translated as CASRTKVSMNEQFF.

The rearrangement uses TRBV9 and TRBJ1-4, with a possible D match to TRBD1 (5 bases). CDR3 length equals 13 residues. The germline V gene encodes CDR1 SGDLS and CDR2 YYNGEE. V dropped 0 bases and J dropped 8 bases, with 8 bases sitting between them. Here the CDR3 DNA reads TGTGCCAGCAGCGTAGTACCAGGGGAAAAACTGTTTTTT. Protein product: CASSVVPGEKLFF.

This clone was detected only once. This chain joins TRBV4-1 and TRBJ2-7; 8 bases align to TRBD2. Trimming at V came to 5 bases and at J to 3 bases, leaving 9 bases not matched to a gene. In germline, CDR1 is MGHRA, CDR2 YSYEKL. The CDR3 has 15 residues. The CDR3 nucleotides read TGCGCCAGCAGCTTAATTAGCGGGGTAAGCTACGAGCAGTACTTC. Protein product: CASSLISGVSYEQYF.

V usage is TRBV29-1 and J usage is TRBJ1-1; 7 bases fit TRBD1. CDR1 is SQVTM and CDR2 is ANQGSEA in the germline V gene. Germline trimming cut 4 bases from V and 0 bases from J; bases unmatched to any gene: 5. This CDR3 spans 14 amino acids. This chain's CDR3 is CSVGQGTVNTEAFF. The CDR3 DNA reads TGCAGCGTTGGCCAAGGGACAGTGAACACTGAAGCTTTCTTT.

J is TRBJ2-7 and V is TRBV15, with 7 bases identical to TRBD2. Germline V lookup: CDR1 LNHNV, CDR2 YYDKDF (reference sequence). With V trimmed by 6 bases and J by 3 bases, 2 bases remained unmatched. The CDR3 totals 12 residues. The CDR3 sequence is CATRGGVYEQYF. DNA of the CDR3: TGTGCCACCAGGGGAGGGGTCTACGAGCAGTACTTC.

As for this clone: The sample has other DNA sequences that encode this CDR3 too. J is TRBJ2-2 and V is TRBV19; 7 nucleotides line up with TRBD1. With 5 bases clipped from V and 0 bases from J, the junction kept 3 bases outside the gene matches. Germline values: CDR1 LNHDA, CDR2 SQIVND (reference sequence). The CDR3 runs 15 residues. The CDR3 sequence is CASSVTGANTGELFF. The CDR3 nucleotides read TGTGCCAGTAGTGTTACAGGGGCGAACACCGGGGAGCTGTTTTTT.

The V call is TRBV25-1, the J call TRBJ2-7, with TRBD2 as a possible D gene (6 bases). V lost 7 bases, J lost 2 bases, and 15 bases lay in between. Germline lookup yields CDR1 MGHDK and CDR2 SYGVNS. The CDR3 contains 14 residues. CDR3 sequence: CASKGLPSPYEQYF. DNA for the CDR3: TGTGCCAGCAAGGGACTCCCGAGCCCCTACGAGCAGTACTTC.

The chain combines TRBV15 with TRBJ2-7; D is possibly TRBD2 (5 bases). Between the trimmed V and J ends, which lost 1 base and 3 bases, there was a span of 7 bases. There are 13 residues in the CDR3. CDR1 and CDR2 (germline): LNHNV, YYDKDF (reference sequence). CDR3 DNA: TGTGCCACCAGCAGAGGGAGGTACTACGAGCAGTACTTC. Protein product: CATSRGRYYEQYF.

The chain is built from TRBV20-1 and TRBJ2-1; D call uncertain. Germline loops: CDR1 DFQATT, CDR2 SNEGSKA (reference sequence). Between the trimmed V and J ends, which lost 4 bases and 13 bases, there was a span of 14 bases. The length of the CDR3 is 11 residues. The CDR3 region has the DNA TGCAGTGCTAATGAGACCCCCCGCCAGTTCTTC. Protein product: CSANETPRQFF.

The chain recombines TRBV5-1 with TRBJ2-6; D ambiguous. This CDR3 is built from 16 residues. V was clipped by 0 bases and J by 4 bases, with 11 bases between them. CDR1 is SGHRS and CDR2 is YFSETQ in the germline V gene. CDR3 coding DNA: TGCGCCAGCAGCTTGGGGTGGGCGATCGGGGCCAACGTCCTGACTTTC. As protein: CASSLGWAIGANVLTF.

The V call is TRBV28, the J call TRBJ2-3; 7 bases agree with TRBD2. This CDR3 region has 15 residues. From germline, CDR1 is MDHEN and CDR2 SYDVKM. The junction had 5 bases not matched to a gene; V was cut back by 3 bases and J by 2 bases. In DNA form, the CDR3 reads TGTGCCAGCAGTTTTGGGGAGGGCGACACAGATACGCAGTATTTT. Its protein is CASSFGEGDTDTQYF.

V and J are TRBV5-1 and TRBJ2-2; TRBD1 is a possible D gene (6 bases). CDR3 length equals 16 residues. V was pared by 0 bases and J by 0 bases, with 9 bases between. Germline CDR1 SGHRS, CDR2 YFSETQ. CDR3 region: CASSLVRTANTGELFF. In DNA form, the CDR3 reads TGCGCCAGCAGCTTGGTACGGACAGCGAACACCGGGGAGCTGTTTTTT.